These 15 T cell receptor beta chains were all obtained from the same sample, sequenced in a study of breast tumors, draining lymph nodes, adjacent tissues. TCRdb re-derived calls from the multiplex PCR reads in MiXCR, one entry per CDR3 protein. The top ten hold over 9.5% of the sample, which has some 53,000 distinct CDR3 sequences, roughly 41% seen once. The sequencing sample was made of breast tumor tissue. Receptors were obtained from a female donor with breast cancer. Some clones in this sample may be carry-over from other donors' samples.

Many counts were recorded for this clonotype. The chain has TRBV2 and TRBJ2-6; D gene uncertain. Per the germline V gene, CDR1 is SNHLY and CDR2 is FYNNEI. This CDR3 contains 15 residues. Trimming left V 8 bases short and J 0 bases short, with 11 bases between. The CDR3 region has the DNA TGTGCCAGCGCAATTCGACGCTCTGGGGCCAACGTCCTGACTTTC. Translated: CASAIRRSGANVLTF.

This clonotype was observed at least ten times. The CDR3: CASSLGGHYNEQFF. The CDR3 DNA is TGTGCCAGCAGCTTGGGGGGACACTACAATGAGCAGTTCTTC. V is TRBV7-9 and J is TRBJ2-1; D is possibly TRBD1 or TRBD2 (6 bases each). Between the trimmed V and J ends, which lost 3 bases and 3 bases, there was a span of 9 bases. The CDR3 has 14 residues. CDR1 is SEHNR, CDR2 FQNEAQ, per germline (reference sequence). The full variable domain, completed using reference TRBV7-9 and TRBJ2-1, is DTGVSQNPRHKITKRGQNVTFRCDPISEHNRLYWYRQTLGQGPEFLTYFQNEAQLEKSRLLSDRFSAERPKGSFSTLEIQRTEQGDSAMYLCASSLGGHYNEQFFGPGTRLTVL.

The V and J genes are TRBV6-6 and TRBJ2-7; the D gene is possibly TRBD1 (5 bases). From germline, CDR1 is MNHNY and CDR2 SVGAGI (reference sequence). Trimming stripped 2 bases from V and 3 bases from J, with 11 bases between. This CDR3 is 14 amino acids long. This CDR3 reads CASSYGRVNYEQYF. For the CDR3, the DNA is TGTGCCAGCAGTTACGGCAGGGTTAACTACGAGCAGTACTTC.

This clonotype was seen only once. At one end the junction does not follow the germline gene, possibly because of a read error. J is TRBJ2-2 and V is TRBV29-1; possibly TRBD2 for D (6 bases). CDR3 length equals 15 residues. Looked up from germline, CDR1 is SQVTM and CDR2 is ANQGSEA. CDR3 sequence (DNA): TGCAGCGTTGAAGGGGCTAGCGATAACACCGGAGAGCTGTTTTTT. Protein sequence: CSVEGASDNTGELFF.

For this clonotype: At one end the junction does not follow the germline gene, possibly because of a read error. This rearrangement joins TRBV20-1 to TRBJ2-3, with 10 positions matching TRBD2. This CDR3 has 17 residues. Per germline, CDR1 DFQATT and CDR2 SNEGSKA (reference sequence). CDR3 DNA sequence: TGCAGTGCTGGAGACCCTAGCGGGAGAGGAGGCACAGATACGCAGTATTTT. This gives the protein CSAGDPSGRGGTDTQYF.

This clonotype was seen at least ten times. This chain connects TRBV6-5 to TRBJ2-2; D perhaps matches TRBD2 (6 bases). The CDR3 is made up of 14 amino acids. Germline CDR1 MNHEY, CDR2 SVGAGI. V lost 5 bases, J lost 7 bases, and 14 bases lay in between. In DNA form, the CDR3 reads TGTGCCAGCAGTCACCTGGGGAGGTACGGGGAGCTGTTTTTT. Translated, it gives CASSHLGRYGELFF.

This sequence joins TRBV29-1 and TRBJ2-7; 10 positions match TRBD2. The ends lost 7 bases at V and 5 bases at J; junction bases unmatched: 8. CDR3 length equals 13 residues. The germline V gene has CDR1 SQVTM and CDR2 ANQGSEA. CDR3 amino acids: CSAGRTSGNEQYF. In nucleotides, the CDR3 is TGCAGCGCCGGAAGGACTAGCGGCAACGAGCAGTACTTC.

Points on this clonotype: The germline gene is not matched at one end of the junction; a read error may be the cause. The rearrangement joins TRBV20-1 to TRBJ2-3, with 10 nucleotides matching TRBD2. CDR1 DFQATT and CDR2 SNEGSKA come from the germline V gene (reference sequence). There are 15 residues in the CDR3. This chain's CDR3 is CSARVLAGAPDTQYF. The CDR3 DNA sequence: TGCAGTGCTAGGGTGCTAGCGGGAGCCCCAGACACGCAGTATTTT.

The chain has TRBV7-9 and TRBJ1-1; 7 bases agree with TRBD1. Germline values: CDR1 SEHNR, CDR2 FQNEAQ (reference sequence). The CDR3 runs 15 residues. Trimming cost V 5 bases and J 2 bases; bases outside gene matches: 8. The CDR3 DNA follows: TGTGCCAGCAGCGGAGGGGACAGCCTAAACACTGAAGCTTTCTTT. Encoded protein: CASSGGDSLNTEAFF. Using reference TRBV7-9 and TRBJ1-1 for the parts outside the CDR3, the full variable domain is DTGVSQNPRHKITKRGQNVTFRCDPISEHNRLYWYRQTLGQGPEFLTYFQNEAQLEKSRLLSDRFSAERPKGSFSTLEIQRTEQGDSAMYLCASSGGDSLNTEAFFGQGTRLTVV.

This clonotype was observed once. The germline gene is not matched at one end of the junction; a read error may be the cause. The CDR3, as DNA: TGCGCCAGCAGCCCTGGTTCGAGCTACGGGCAGTACTTC. Amino acids: CASSPGSSYGQYF. This chain connects TRBV5-1 to TRBJ2-7; D is ambiguous. CDR3 length equals 13 residues. Germline CDR1 and CDR2: SGHRS and YFSETQ.

This clonotype has at least ten counts. The chain links TRBV5-1 to TRBJ2-4, with 7 bases matching TRBD2. This CDR3 comprises 18 residues. Looked up from germline, CDR1 is SGHRS and CDR2 is YFSETQ. J gave up 1 base and V 1 base, and 11 bases lay outside the gene matches. DNA of the CDR3: TGCGCCAGCAGCTTGTGGGGCCTCGGGGAGGGGGCCAAAAACATTCAGTACTTC. This translates into CASSLWGLGEGAKNIQYF.

The chain recombines TRBV7-8 with TRBJ2-5; TRBD2 matches 8 bases. V gave up 3 bases and J gave up 5 bases; unmatched junction bases: 11. The CDR3 extends over 16 amino acids. Germline lookup yields CDR1 SGHVS and CDR2 FQNEAQ. The CDR3, as DNA: TGTGCCAGCAGCTTCAGCGGGGCGGGAGGACCGGAGACCCAGTACTTC. This codes for CASSFSGAGGPETQYF.

This clonotype was counted at least ten times. The chain uses TRBV4-3 and TRBJ1-5; D is ambiguous. This CDR3 contains 13 residues. Germline V gene data show CDR1 as LGHNA and CDR2 as YSLEER. Trimming cost V 0 bases and J 7 bases, with 7 bases left between them. This chain's CDR3 is CASSQDKGQPQHF. The CDR3 DNA follows: TGCGCCAGCAGCCAAGATAAAGGACAGCCCCAGCATTTT.

This clonotype was seen more than once but under ten times. A read error may be the cause here, since a much bigger clone is one base away. The chain links TRBV12-3 or TRBV12-4 to TRBJ2-7; D not certain. This CDR3 region has 14 residues. V lost 3 bases to trimming and J lost 0 bases, with 9 bases between them. The CDR3 DNA reads TGTGCCAGCAGTTTCTTCACCAGCTCCTACGAGCAGTACTTC. Translating gives CASSFFTSSYEQYF.

Turning to this clonotype: The CDR3 end shows no conserved phenylalanine or tryptophan, and so a read error is likely. The CDR3 loop reads CSVDPIAGTNTEAFL. In nucleotides, the CDR3 is TGCAGCGTTGATCCTATTGCAGGAACGAACACTGAAGCTTTCCTT. This chain links TRBV29-1 with TRBJ1-1, with D hard to call. Germline CDR1 and CDR2: SQVTM and ANQGSEA. This CDR3 has 15 residues. Trimming stripped 3 bases from V and 1 base from J, with 15 bases between.